One and the same sample provided the 31 T cell receptor beta chains below, sequenced in a study of T cells in Graves' hyperthyroidism and ophthalmopathy. Regions amplified from RNA transcripts were the TCR beta CDR3 regions. The HTBI primer set served for first-round RT-PCR of the TCR CDR3. TCRdb reprocessed the multiplex PCR reads via MiXCR and lists one record per CDR3 protein. Seen here are around 280,000 distinct CDR3 sequences, approximately 14% observed once, and the top ten hold 7.9%. Sequenced input: blood. These receptors came from a woman aged 40 to 55 with Graves' hyperthyroidism.

V is TRBV12-3 or TRBV12-4 and J is TRBJ2-1; TRBD2 agrees at 10 bases. V lost 5 bases to trimming and J lost 7 bases; unmatched junction nucleotides: 11. This CDR3 is 16 amino acids long. CDR3 nucleotides: TGTGCCAGCAGTCCATTGCTAGCGGGAGTTCGGAATGAGCAGTTCTTC. Protein: CASSPLLAGVRNEQFF.

This clonotype was observed many times. V and J are TRBV7-9 and TRBJ2-1; 10 nucleotides agree with TRBD2. There are 16 residues in the CDR3. The trim removed 1 base at V and 2 bases at J, leaving 2 bases unmatched. From germline, CDR1 is SEHNR and CDR2 FQNEAQ (reference sequence). The CDR3 sequence: CASSLVLAGAYNEQFF. The CDR3 region has the DNA TGTGCCAGCAGCTTAGTTCTAGCGGGAGCCTACAATGAGCAGTTCTTC.

This clonotype was counted many times. The chain recombines TRBV11-2 with TRBJ2-7; D is perhaps TRBD2 (6 bases). Germline assignment: CDR1 SGHAT and CDR2 FQNNGV. The V end was cut by 4 bases, the J end by 0 bases, with 13 bases between. The CDR3 contains 15 residues. CDR3 nucleotides: TGTGCCAGCAGCTCCCCTCGGGGGAGCTCCTACGAGCAGTACTTC. Protein: CASSSPRGSSYEQYF.

This clonotype was picked up one time. The chain carries TRBV28 and TRBJ2-5, with 11 bases identical to TRBD2. This CDR3 is 17 amino acids long. J lost 11 bases, V lost 1 base, and 15 bases had no gene match. CDR1 MDHEN and CDR2 SYDVKM come from the germline V gene. The CDR3 protein is CASSLSGGWLAGGGQYF. The CDR3 region has the DNA TGTGCCAGCAGTTTATCGGGCGGTTGGCTAGCGGGAGGTGGTCAGTACTTC. The whole variable domain, filled in from reference TRBV28 and TRBJ2-5, reads DVKVTQSSRYLVKRTGEKVFLECVQDMDHENMFWYRQDPGLGLRLIYFSYDVKMKEKGDIPEGYSVSREKKERFSLILESASTNQTSMYLCASSLSGGWLAGGGQYFGPGTRLLVL.

In this sample, this clonotype turned up many times. J is TRBJ2-7 and V is TRBV7-9; maybe TRBD2 (6 bases). This CDR3 comprises 14 residues. Germline lookup yields CDR1 SEHNR and CDR2 FQNEAQ (reference sequence). V was trimmed by 3 bases and J by 0 bases, leaving 9 bases between them. In nucleotides, the CDR3 is TGTGCCAGCAGCTTCATGACTAGCTCCTACGAGCAGTACTTC. Protein product: CASSFMTSSYEQYF.

There are many counts of this clonotype. The rearrangement joins TRBV28 to TRBJ1-6; D gene unclear. This CDR3 has 15 amino acids. V gave up 5 bases and J gave up 10 bases, with 18 bases separating them. CDR1 and CDR2 (germline): MDHEN, SYDVKM. CDR3 in amino acids: CASSNAYSGRSPLHF. DNA of the CDR3: TGTGCCAGCAGTAACGCCTACAGCGGTAGATCACCCCTCCACTTT.

This clonotype was counted a few times. Given a much more abundant clone one base away, this may be a read error. The J gene is TRBJ2-1, the V gene TRBV24-1; maybe TRBD2 (6 bases). This CDR3 is built from 14 residues. CDR1 and CDR2 from the germline V gene are KGHDR and SFDVKD. The DNA for the CDR3 is TGTGCCACCAGTGACCAGACTAGTAGCAATAAGCAGTTCTTC. Residues: CATSDQTSSNKQFF.

V is TRBV2 and J is TRBJ1-1, with 11 bases identical to TRBD1. Germline loops: CDR1 SNHLY, CDR2 FYNNEI. The CDR3 is 15 residues long. The V and J ends lost 6 bases and 1 base, in that order; junction bases with no gene match: 4. The CDR3 spells CASRGQGAGNTEAFF. The CDR3, as DNA: TGTGCCAGCAGAGGACAGGGGGCGGGGAACACTGAAGCTTTCTTT.

Ten or more counts support this clonotype. The chain recombines TRBV6-5 with TRBJ1-5; D is unclear. This CDR3 spans 14 amino acids. Looked up from germline, CDR1 is MNHEY and CDR2 is SVGAGI. The V gene lost 2 bases and the J gene lost 5 bases, with 10 bases spanning the gap. The chain's CDR3 is CASSYSEGYQPQHF. The CDR3 DNA is TGTGCCAGCAGTTACAGCGAGGGTTATCAGCCCCAGCATTTT.

In this sample, this clonotype turned up many times. V gene TRBV28 combines with J gene TRBJ2-1; D possibly corresponds to TRBD1 (6 bases). The V and J ends lost 6 bases and 10 bases respectively, with 13 bases between them. CDR1 MDHEN and CDR2 SYDVKM come from the germline V gene. CDR3 length equals 12 residues. The DNA of the CDR3 is TGTGCCAGCAGCCCCCTAGGGGGAGAGCAGTTCTTC. It specifies CASSPLGGEQFF.

This clonotype was seen many times. This sequence joins TRBV6-1 and TRBJ2-1; the D gene is possibly TRBD2 (6 bases). Per the germline V gene, CDR1 is MNHNS and CDR2 is SASEGT. The length of the CDR3 is 13 residues. The germline V and J ends were trimmed by 6 bases and 4 bases, with 10 bases remaining between them. CDR3 amino acids: CASRSGLYNEQFF. In nucleotides, the CDR3 is TGTGCCAGCAGAAGCGGGCTTTACAATGAGCAGTTCTTC.

The sample holds many counts of this clonotype. The rearrangement uses TRBV28 and TRBJ1-2; D might be TRBD1 (5 bases). V shed 3 bases and J shed 4 bases, with 6 bases lying between them. Germline CDR1 and CDR2: MDHEN and SYDVKM. CDR3 length equals 12 residues. CDR3 sequence: CASSLDTYGYTF. CDR3 coding DNA: TGTGCCAGCAGTTTGGACACCTATGGCTACACCTTC.

The genes are TRBV7-3 and TRBJ2-1, with 8 bases identical to TRBD2. With V trimmed by 2 bases and J by 6 bases, 9 bases remained unmatched. The germline CDR1 and CDR2 sequences are SGHTA and FQGTGA. The CDR3 is 16 residues long. CDR3 sequence reads: CASSLGIAGWSNEQFF. The CDR3 DNA sequence: TGTGCCAGCAGCTTAGGTATAGCGGGATGGTCCAATGAGCAGTTCTTC.

In this sample, this clonotype turned up a few times. V is TRBV7-9 and J is TRBJ2-2, with D possibly matching TRBD1 (6 bases). Germline CDR1 and CDR2: SEHNR and FQNEAQ (reference sequence). V was pared by 5 bases and J by 7 bases, with 17 bases between. This CDR3 region has 15 residues. In DNA form, the CDR3 reads TGTGCCAGCAGCGGTGGCACAGGGCGGGTCGGGGAGCTGTTTTTT. Translating gives CASSGGTGRVGELFF.

This clonotype has a handful of counts. V and J are TRBV7-8 and TRBJ2-1, with D possibly TRBD1 on 5 matching bases. V was pared by 5 bases and J by 5 bases, with 19 bases between. CDR3 length: 16 amino acids. Germline CDR1 and CDR2: SGHVS and FQNEAQ. The CDR3 reads CASSPPVWGVNNEQFF. CDR3 bases: TGTGCCAGCAGCCCACCTGTATGGGGCGTAAACAATGAGCAGTTCTTC.

This clonotype showed up many times. The chain couples TRBV20-1 to TRBJ2-7; D is perhaps TRBD2 (5 bases). This CDR3 comprises 14 residues. Germline loops: CDR1 DFQATT, CDR2 SNEGSKA (reference sequence). Trimming stripped 6 bases from V and 2 bases from J, with 17 bases between. For the CDR3, the DNA is TGCAGTGCCAAAGCGGCTAGCAGAGCCTACGAGCAGTACTTC. This codes for CSAKAASRAYEQYF.

This clonotype was detected ten times or more. The DNA for the CDR3 is TGTGCCAGCAGTTTAAGGGATGGGACTTACTACGAGCAGTACTTC. Protein: CASSLRDGTYYEQYF. This chain joins TRBV28 and TRBJ2-7; D perhaps matches TRBD2 (6 bases). Germline loops: CDR1 MDHEN, CDR2 SYDVKM. V gave up 2 bases and J gave up 3 bases, with 14 bases separating them. The CDR3 is 15 residues long. The whole variable domain, filled in from reference TRBV28 and TRBJ2-7, reads DVKVTQSSRYLVKRTGEKVFLECVQDMDHENMFWYRQDPGLGLRLIYFSYDVKMKEKGDIPEGYSVSREKKERFSLILESASTNQTSMYLCASSLRDGTYYEQYFGPGTRLTVT.

This clonotype was recorded many times. The chain is built from TRBV6-1 and TRBJ2-3, with 7 bases fitting TRBD2. Per germline, CDR1 MNHNS and CDR2 SASEGT. The CDR3 runs to 14 residues. The ends lost 5 bases at V and 2 bases at J; junction bases unmatched: 4. CDR3 DNA: TGTGCCAGCAGTTCTGGGGGGGTCACAGATACGCAGTATTTT. This sequence encodes CASSSGGVTDTQYF.

This clonotype was counted only a few times. The V call is TRBV9, the J call TRBJ2-2; tentatively, D is TRBD2 (6 bases). Germline values: CDR1 SGDLS, CDR2 YYNGEE. This CDR3 has 14 residues. Trimming shortened V by 2 bases and J by 3 bases, and 8 bases separated the two germline ends. CDR3 region: CASSVGGYTGELFF. The DNA of the CDR3 is TGTGCCAGCAGCGTTGGAGGGTACACCGGGGAGCTGTTTTTT.

There are many counts of this clonotype. The rearrangement joins TRBV2 to TRBJ2-1; 13 bases match TRBD2. The length of the CDR3 is 15 residues. Germline CDR1 SNHLY, CDR2 FYNNEI. The V and J ends lost 6 bases and 9 bases, in that order; junction bases with no gene match: 8. In DNA, the CDR3 is TGTGCCAGCAGAGGACTAGCGGGAGTATTCCGTGAGCAGTTCTTC. Residues: CASRGLAGVFREQFF. Filled out from reference TRBV2 and TRBJ2-1, the complete variable domain reads EPEVTQTPSHQVTQMGQEVILRCVPISNHLYFYWYRQILGQKVEFLVSFYNNEISEKSEIFDDQFSVERPDGSNFTLKIRSTKLEDSAMYFCASRGLAGVFREQFFGPGTRLTVL.

The sample holds many counts of this clonotype. V is TRBV24-1 and J is TRBJ2-1, with D possibly TRBD2 on 5 matching bases. This CDR3 region has 16 residues. Between the trimmed V and J ends, which lost 1 base and 7 bases, there was a span of 16 bases. Germline V gives CDR1 KGHDR, CDR2 SFDVKD. DNA for the CDR3: TGTGCCACCAGTGATTTAACGACCCCCGGCGGGAATGAGCAGTTCTTC. This codes for CATSDLTTPGGNEQFF.

This clonotype showed up just a few times. The V and J genes are TRBV5-1 and TRBJ1-4; unclear D gene. CDR3 size: 12 residues. CDR1 and CDR2 (germline): SGHRS, YFSETQ. V was pared by 4 bases and J by 11 bases, with 12 bases between. The chain's CDR3 is CASSPEGRKLFF. The DNA of the CDR3 is TGCGCCAGCAGCCCCGAGGGTAGGAAACTGTTTTTT.

Details on this clonotype: A much larger clone differs by one base, so this may be a read error. This sequence joins TRBV20-1 and TRBJ2-7; 7 positions agree with TRBD2. Germline CDR1 reads DFQATT; CDR2 reads SNEGSKA (reference sequence). After removal of 6 bases from V and 2 bases from J, the junction contained 13 bases not matched to a gene. The CDR3 covers 15 residues. The CDR3 DNA is TGCAGTGCCGACGAAATTGGCGGGGGTCCCTACGAGCAGTACTTC. Encoded protein: CSADEIGGGPYEQYF.

In this sample, this clonotype turned up a few times. The chain links TRBV4-1 to TRBJ2-5, with D possibly matching TRBD1 (6 bases). V was cut by 4 bases and J by 2 bases, with 14 bases left in between. The CDR3 spans 15 residues. Germline CDR1 MGHRA, CDR2 YSYEKL. CDR3 protein: CASSRVPGTQETQYF. CDR3 nucleotide sequence: TGCGCCAGCAGCCGGGTACCCGGGACACAAGAGACCCAGTACTTC.

This clonotype has a count of ten or more. The chain employs TRBV2 and TRBJ2-2, with a weak D call TRBD2 (7 bases). The V end lost 8 bases, the J end lost 6 bases, and 10 bases lay between the germline ends. Germline V gene sequence: CDR1 SNHLY, CDR2 FYNNEI. The length of the CDR3 is 12 residues. The chain's CDR3 is CASGEGAGELFF. CDR3 nucleotide sequence: TGTGCCAGCGGGGAGGGGGCCGGGGAGCTGTTTTTT.

This clonotype was found many times. Mismatch with germline at one junction end may stem from a read error. The chain employs TRBV28 and TRBJ2-5; D possibly corresponds to TRBD2 (6 bases). Germline V gives CDR1 MDHEN, CDR2 SYDVKM. CDR3 size: 13 residues. The CDR3 region is CASSLGLKVGGNF. The CDR3 region has the DNA TGTGCCAGCAGTTTAGGACTGAAAGTGGGGGGAAACTTC. Full variable domain (rest looked up from reference TRBV28 and TRBJ2-5): DVKVTQSSRYLVKRTGEKVFLECVQDMDHENMFWYRQDPGLGLRLIYFSYDVKMKEKGDIPEGYSVSREKKERFSLILESASTNQTSMYLCASSLGLKVGGNFGPGTRLLVL.

This clonotype has a count of ten or more. The chain uses TRBV6-1 and TRBJ1-5; D is perhaps TRBD1 (6 bases). The V end lost 6 bases, the J end lost 3 bases, and 15 bases lay between the germline ends. Germline V lookup: CDR1 MNHNS, CDR2 SASEGT. The CDR3 runs to 15 residues. The CDR3: CASRATGLFNQPQHF. The CDR3 nucleotides read TGTGCCAGCAGAGCTACAGGGTTATTCAATCAGCCCCAGCATTTT.

This clonotype appeared a few times. CDR3: CASSMSGTGEKLFF. The CDR3 DNA reads as TGTGCCAGCAGCATGTCCGGGACTGGTGAAAAACTGTTTTTT. The chain is built from TRBV5-5 and TRBJ1-4; possible D gene TRBD1, 5 bases. The CDR3 is 14 residues long. Germline V gene data show CDR1 as SGHKS and CDR2 as YYEKEE (reference sequence). The V end was cut by 4 bases, the J end by 7 bases, with 14 bases between.

The J gene is TRBJ2-7, the V gene TRBV28; TRBD2 might be the D (6 bases). The CDR3 has 14 residues. V was trimmed by 4 bases and J by 4 bases, leaving 14 bases between them. CDR1 is MDHEN and CDR2 is SYDVKM in the germline V gene. The CDR3 DNA reads as TGTGCCAGCAGTTGGTTTGCGGGAACGTACGAGCAGTACTTC. Translation: CASSWFAGTYEQYF.

This clonotype has just one count. V usage is TRBV5-1 and J usage is TRBJ2-7, with 7 positions matching TRBD2. The CDR3 covers 15 residues. V was clipped by 2 bases and J by 3 bases; unmatched bases: 8. Per the germline V gene, CDR1 is SGHRS and CDR2 is YFSETQ. CDR3 sequence reads: CASSLAGLDGYEQYF. The CDR3 DNA reads as TGCGCCAGCAGCTTAGCCGGACTAGATGGCTACGAGCAGTACTTC.

This chain joins TRBV28 and TRBJ2-1; 16 nucleotides agree with TRBD2. Trimming took 6 bases from V and 4 from J; bases not matched to a gene: 18. Germline lookup yields CDR1 MDHEN and CDR2 SYDVKM. This CDR3 has 21 residues. CDR3 loop: CASSPKPGLAGGNGGYNEQFF. CDR3 DNA: TGTGCCAGCAGCCCCAAACCGGGACTAGCGGGAGGGAATGGAGGGTACAATGAGCAGTTCTTC.